These T cell receptor beta chains were read from a single sample in a study of blood T cell repertoires in COVID-19. Some clones are missing from TCRdb's copy, which holds only in-frame ones; the method was immunoSEQ multiplex PCR. The sample contains tens of thousands of clones, 89% of which appear only once. Sequencing input: peripheral blood. The receptors derive from a man aged 45-60 years with active COVID-19. CDR3s include the opening cysteine and the closing phenylalanine or tryptophan. Each record gives: J gene, D gene, V gene, clone size, CDR3 protein, CDR3 DNA. D genes are given only for firm matches. Where a row states a size, it is once, few, many or the class of an expanded clone; other rows omit it.

J gene: TRBJ1-2
D gene: -
V gene: TRBV2
clone size: once
CDR3 protein: CASSDRTLPGYTF
CDR3 DNA: TGTGCCAGCAGTGACCGGACACTGCCTGGCTACACCTTC

J gene: TRBJ2-2
D gene: TRBD1
V gene: TRBV27
clone size: -
CDR3 protein: CASSRQGSGELFF
CDR3 DNA: TGTGCCAGCAGTAGACAGGGATCCGGGGAGCTGTTTTTT

J gene: TRBJ1-1
D gene: -
V gene: TRBV6-5
clone size: -
CDR3 protein: CASSRRTAGTEAFF
CDR3 DNA: TGTGCCAGCAGTAGACGGACAGCCGGCACTGAAGCTTTCTTT

J gene: TRBJ2-5
D gene: -
V gene: TRBV7-8
clone size: -
CDR3 protein: CASSLGHNQETQYF
CDR3 DNA: TGTGCCAGCAGCTTAGGACACAACCAAGAGACCCAGTACTTC

J gene: TRBJ2-5
D gene: TRBD2
V gene: TRBV10-3
clone size: -
CDR3 protein: CAISDGQRGPGETQYF
CDR3 DNA: TGTGCCATCAGTGACGGGCAGCGGGGGCCGGGAGAGACCCAGTACTTC

J gene: TRBJ2-5
D gene: -
V gene: TRBV7-2
clone size: -
CDR3 protein: CASSFDGRGQETQYF
CDR3 DNA: TGTGCCAGCAGCTTTGATGGGCGGGGACAAGAGACCCAGTACTTC

J gene: TRBJ1-6
D gene: -
V gene: TRBV3-1/TRBV3-2
clone size: -
CDR3 protein: CASSHGGLPLHF
CDR3 DNA: TGTGCCAGCAGCCACGGGGGTTTACCCCTCCACTTT

J gene: TRBJ2-4
D gene: -
V gene: TRBV7-8
clone size: -
CDR3 protein: CASSLGGGSQMRYF
CDR3 DNA: TGTGCCAGCAGCTTAGGAGGGGGTAGCCAGATGCGGTACTTC

J gene: TRBJ1-2
D gene: TRBD1
V gene: TRBV30
clone size: -
CDR3 protein: CAWSLGDRVYGYTF
CDR3 DNA: TGTGCCTGGAGTCTAGGGGACAGAGTCTATGGCTACACCTTC

J gene: TRBJ1-2
D gene: -
V gene: TRBV6-5
clone size: -
CDR3 protein: CASSPGYMAYGYTF
CDR3 DNA: TGTGCCAGCAGTCCAGGGTATATGGCGTATGGCTACACCTTC

J gene: TRBJ1-1
D gene: TRBD1
V gene: TRBV7-2
clone size: -
CDR3 protein: CASSFTGTGMNTEAFF
CDR3 DNA: TGTGCCAGCAGCTTTACCGGGACAGGGATGAACACTGAAGCTTTCTTT

J gene: TRBJ2-1
D gene: TRBD1
V gene: TRBV27
clone size: -
CDR3 protein: CASSRDRGFSYNEQFF
CDR3 DNA: TGTGCCAGCAGTAGGGACAGGGGATTTTCCTACAATGAGCAGTTCTTC

J gene: TRBJ1-4
D gene: -
V gene: TRBV4-3
clone size: -
CDR3 protein: CASSQDGSGGNKKLFF
CDR3 DNA: TGCGCCAGCAGCCAAGATGGCTCGGGGGGAAACAAAAAACTGTTTTTT

J gene: TRBJ2-2
D gene: TRBD2
V gene: TRBV6-4
clone size: few
CDR3 protein: CASSDGRGGDTGELFF
CDR3 DNA: TGTGCCAGCAGTGACGGACGGGGAGGGGACACCGGGGAGCTGTTTTTT

J gene: TRBJ1-2
D gene: -
V gene: TRBV2
clone size: -
CDR3 protein: CASSEEGGSYGYTF
CDR3 DNA: TGTGCCAGCAGTGAAGAAGGGGGTAGCTATGGCTACACCTTC

J gene: TRBJ1-5
D gene: TRBD1
V gene: TRBV6-1
clone size: few
CDR3 protein: CASSEAPRGIHQPQHF
CDR3 DNA: TGTGCCAGCAGTGAAGCGCCCAGGGGGATTCATCAGCCCCAGCATTTT

J gene: TRBJ2-3
D gene: TRBD2
V gene: TRBV29-1
clone size: -
CDR3 protein: CSALAGGRTDTQYF
CDR3 DNA: TGCAGCGCCCTAGCGGGGGGGCGCACAGATACGCAGTATTTT

J gene: TRBJ2-1
D gene: -
V gene: TRBV6-2/TRBV6-3
clone size: -
CDR3 protein: CASSTLLVRESSSYNEQFF
CDR3 DNA: TGTGCCAGCAGTACCCTCTTAGTTCGGGAGAGTAGCTCCTACAATGAGCAGTTCTTC

J gene: TRBJ2-7
D gene: TRBD2
V gene: TRBV12-3/TRBV12-4
clone size: -
CDR3 protein: CASRKSGAYEQYF
CDR3 DNA: TGTGCCAGCAGAAAAAGCGGGGCCTACGAGCAGTACTTC

J gene: TRBJ2-1
D gene: TRBD2
V gene: TRBV6-2/TRBV6-3
clone size: -
CDR3 protein: CASSRRLAANEQFF
CDR3 DNA: TGTGCCAGCAGCCGCAGACTAGCCGCGAATGAGCAGTTCTTC

J gene: TRBJ1-1
D gene: -
V gene: TRBV9
clone size: -
CDR3 protein: CASSVEEDRSEAFF
CDR3 DNA: TGTGCCAGCAGCGTAGAAGAAGACAGATCAGAAGCTTTCTTT

J gene: TRBJ2-7
D gene: TRBD2
V gene: TRBV18
clone size: -
CDR3 protein: CASGPSGAYEQYF
CDR3 DNA: TGTGCCAGCGGACCTAGCGGGGCCTACGAGCAGTACTTC

J gene: TRBJ2-1
D gene: TRBD2
V gene: TRBV29-1
clone size: -
CDR3 protein: CSVEGSGGIYEQFF
CDR3 DNA: TGCAGCGTTGAGGGTAGCGGGGGAATATATGAGCAGTTCTTC

J gene: TRBJ2-1
D gene: -
V gene: TRBV5-3
clone size: few
CDR3 protein: CARSKDCRSYNEQFF
CDR3 DNA: TGTGCCAGAAGCAAGGACTGCCGCTCCTACAATGAGCAGTTCTTC

J gene: TRBJ1-3
D gene: -
V gene: TRBV27
clone size: -
CDR3 protein: CASSPSGSFSNTIYF
CDR3 DNA: TGTGCCAGCAGCCCGTCCGGGTCTTTTTCAAACACCATATATTTT

J gene: TRBJ1-2
D gene: -
V gene: TRBV25-1
clone size: once
CDR3 protein: CASSDPTGKRSYTF
CDR3 DNA: TGTGCCAGCAGTGACCCCACAGGGAAAAGGTCCTACACCTTC

J gene: TRBJ2-1
D gene: -
V gene: TRBV12-3/TRBV12-4
clone size: -
CDR3 protein: CASSFDWYEQFF
CDR3 DNA: TGTGCCAGCAGCTTCGACTGGTATGAGCAGTTCTTC

J gene: TRBJ1-1
D gene: -
V gene: TRBV7-8
clone size: -
CDR3 protein: CASSLVGGNTEAFF
CDR3 DNA: TGTGCCAGCAGCTTAGTGGGGGGGAACACTGAAGCTTTCTTT

J gene: TRBJ1-1
D gene: -
V gene: TRBV6-5
clone size: -
CDR3 protein: CASRLDRNTEAFF
CDR3 DNA: TGTGCCAGCAGGCTGGACAGGAACACTGAAGCTTTCTTT

J gene: TRBJ1-1
D gene: -
V gene: TRBV10-3
clone size: -
CDR3 protein: CAIRPTSNTEAFF
CDR3 DNA: TGTGCCATCAGACCCACATCAAACACTGAAGCTTTCTTT

J gene: TRBJ1-1
D gene: -
V gene: TRBV5-1
clone size: -
CDR3 protein: CASSEDSSNTEAFF
CDR3 DNA: TGCGCCAGCAGCGAGGACAGCTCAAACACTGAAGCTTTCTTT

J gene: TRBJ1-1
D gene: -
V gene: TRBV18
clone size: -
CDR3 protein: CASSPQGVLTEAFF
CDR3 DNA: TGTGCCAGCTCACCACAGGGGGTCTTGACTGAAGCTTTCTTT

J gene: TRBJ2-3
D gene: -
V gene: TRBV7-9
clone size: once
CDR3 protein: CASSLGQSTDTQYF
CDR3 DNA: TGTGCCAGCAGCTTAGGACAGAGCACAGATACGCAGTATTTT

J gene: TRBJ1-2
D gene: TRBD1
V gene: TRBV6-2/TRBV6-3
clone size: -
CDR3 protein: CASSRGGTADYGYTF
CDR3 DNA: TGTGCCAGCAGTCGAGGAGGGACAGCTGATTATGGCTACACCTTC

J gene: TRBJ2-5
D gene: TRBD1
V gene: TRBV18
clone size: -
CDR3 protein: CASSPRLVEGAGGETQYF
CDR3 DNA: TGTGCCAGCTCACCACGTCTAGTAGAGGGGGCCGGTGGGGAGACCCAGTACTTC

J gene: TRBJ2-2
D gene: TRBD1
V gene: TRBV9
clone size: -
CDR3 protein: CASSSMGQGAPGELFF
CDR3 DNA: TGTGCCAGCAGCTCTATGGGACAGGGGGCACCGGGGGAGCTGTTTTTT

J gene: TRBJ2-3
D gene: -
V gene: TRBV21-1
clone size: -
CDR3 protein: CASSKAGAAQYYTDTQYF
CDR3 DNA: TGTGCCAGCAGCAAAGCGGGGGCAGCTCAATATTACACAGATACGCAGTATTTT

J gene: TRBJ2-7
D gene: -
V gene: TRBV12-3/TRBV12-4
clone size: once
CDR3 protein: CASSFSYEQYF
CDR3 DNA: TGTGCCAGCAGTTTCAGCTACGAGCAGTACTTC

J gene: TRBJ1-5
D gene: -
V gene: TRBV6-5
clone size: -
CDR3 protein: CASSYRSGDQPQHF
CDR3 DNA: TGTGCCAGCAGTTACCGGTCCGGGGATCAGCCCCAGCATTTT

J gene: TRBJ2-2
D gene: -
V gene: TRBV6-2/TRBV6-3
clone size: -
CDR3 protein: CASSYSLNTGELFF
CDR3 DNA: TGTGCCAGCAGTTACTCTCTGAACACCGGGGAGCTGTTTTTT

J gene: TRBJ1-2
D gene: TRBD1
V gene: TRBV24-1
clone size: -
CDR3 protein: CATSDGQGYGYTF
CDR3 DNA: TGTGCCACCAGTGACGGACAGGGGTATGGCTACACCTTC

J gene: TRBJ1-1
D gene: -
V gene: TRBV10-1
clone size: -
CDR3 protein: CASTAYPLGGSPFRTEAFF
CDR3 DNA: TGCGCCAGTACTGCTTACCCACTCGGCGGATCTCCCTTTAGGACTGAAGCTTTCTTT

J gene: TRBJ1-1
D gene: -
V gene: TRBV27
clone size: -
CDR3 protein: CASSSRGGRNTEAFF
CDR3 DNA: TGTGCCAGCAGCTCCAGGGGAGGGAGGAACACTGAAGCTTTCTTT

J gene: TRBJ2-7
D gene: TRBD1
V gene: TRBV5-6
clone size: -
CDR3 protein: CASSLTGVPYEQYF
CDR3 DNA: TGTGCCAGCAGCTTGACAGGGGTTCCCTACGAGCAGTACTTC

J gene: TRBJ2-7
D gene: TRBD2
V gene: TRBV11-2
clone size: once
CDR3 protein: CASRRGGGYEQYF
CDR3 DNA: TGTGCCAGCCGCCGAGGCGGGGGCTACGAGCAGTACTTC

J gene: TRBJ1-3
D gene: -
V gene: TRBV28
clone size: -
CDR3 protein: CASSPGGGSGNTIYF
CDR3 DNA: TGTGCCAGCAGCCCGGGGGGGGGATCTGGAAACACCATATATTTT

J gene: TRBJ2-7
D gene: -
V gene: TRBV6-1
clone size: -
CDR3 protein: CASSEAGSVRYEQYF
CDR3 DNA: TGTGCCAGCAGTGAAGCGGGGAGCGTCCGCTACGAGCAGTACTTC

J gene: TRBJ2-7
D gene: -
V gene: TRBV4-1
clone size: -
CDR3 protein: CASSQPGRESSYEQYF
CDR3 DNA: TGCGCCAGCAGCCAACCCGGACGGGAGAGCTCCTACGAGCAGTACTTC

J gene: TRBJ1-2
D gene: -
V gene: TRBV7-2
clone size: -
CDR3 protein: CASSLQGGVEYGYTF
CDR3 DNA: TGTGCCAGCAGCCTCCAGGGAGGGGTGGAGTATGGCTACACCTTC

J gene: TRBJ2-7
D gene: -
V gene: TRBV7-8
clone size: once
CDR3 protein: CASRPGPGDYEQYF
CDR3 DNA: TGTGCCAGCAGACCGGGGCCAGGGGATTACGAGCAGTACTTC

J gene: TRBJ2-7
D gene: -
V gene: TRBV5-4
clone size: few
CDR3 protein: CASSPDRAYEQYF
CDR3 DNA: TGTGCCAGCAGCCCGGACAGAGCCTACGAGCAGTACTTC

J gene: TRBJ2-3
D gene: TRBD2
V gene: TRBV6-5
clone size: -
CDR3 protein: CASGVAGRLTDTQYF
CDR3 DNA: TGTGCCAGCGGGGTAGCGGGCCGACTCACAGATACGCAGTATTTT

J gene: TRBJ2-5
D gene: TRBD1
V gene: TRBV12-3/TRBV12-4
clone size: -
CDR3 protein: CASTRDRVETQYF
CDR3 DNA: TGTGCCAGCACCCGTGACAGGGTTGAGACCCAGTACTTC

J gene: TRBJ1-4
D gene: -
V gene: TRBV15
clone size: -
CDR3 protein: CATSTLGGGGNSELFF
CDR3 DNA: TGTGCCACCAGCACTTTAGGGGGAGGGGGAAACTCGGAACTGTTTTTT

J gene: TRBJ1-6
D gene: -
V gene: TRBV19
clone size: -
CDR3 protein: CASHLGDSNSPLHF
CDR3 DNA: TGTGCCAGTCATCTTGGAGACTCCAATTCACCCCTCCACTTT

J gene: TRBJ2-1
D gene: TRBD2
V gene: TRBV6-6
clone size: -
CDR3 protein: CASSLSGGAKNEQFF
CDR3 DNA: TGTGCCAGCAGTCTTAGCGGGGGGGCAAAAAATGAGCAGTTCTTC

J gene: TRBJ1-1
D gene: -
V gene: TRBV7-7
clone size: few
CDR3 protein: CASSLSLNTEAFF
CDR3 DNA: TGTGCCAGCAGCCTTAGCCTGAACACTGAAGCTTTCTTT

J gene: TRBJ2-7
D gene: TRBD1
V gene: TRBV4-1
clone size: -
CDR3 protein: CASSPGTGPSYEQYF
CDR3 DNA: TGCGCCAGCAGCCCGGGGACAGGGCCCTCCTACGAGCAGTACTTC